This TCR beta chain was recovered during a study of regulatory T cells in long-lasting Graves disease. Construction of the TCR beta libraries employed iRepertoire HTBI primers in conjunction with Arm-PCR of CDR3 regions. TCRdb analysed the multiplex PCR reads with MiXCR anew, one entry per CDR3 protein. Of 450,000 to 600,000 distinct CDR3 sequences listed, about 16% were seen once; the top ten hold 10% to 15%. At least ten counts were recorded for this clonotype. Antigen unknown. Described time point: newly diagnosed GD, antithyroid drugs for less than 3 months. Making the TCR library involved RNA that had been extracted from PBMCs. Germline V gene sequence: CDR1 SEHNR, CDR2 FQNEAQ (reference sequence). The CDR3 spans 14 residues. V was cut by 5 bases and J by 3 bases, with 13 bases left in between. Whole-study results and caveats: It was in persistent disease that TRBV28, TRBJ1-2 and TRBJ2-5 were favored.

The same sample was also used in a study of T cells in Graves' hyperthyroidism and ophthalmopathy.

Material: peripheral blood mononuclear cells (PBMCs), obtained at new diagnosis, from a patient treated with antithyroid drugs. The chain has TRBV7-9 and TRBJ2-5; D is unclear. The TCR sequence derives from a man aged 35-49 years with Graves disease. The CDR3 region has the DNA TGTGCCAGCAGCCCAGATGGGCGCAAAGAGACCCAGTACTTC. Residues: CASSPDGRKETQYF.